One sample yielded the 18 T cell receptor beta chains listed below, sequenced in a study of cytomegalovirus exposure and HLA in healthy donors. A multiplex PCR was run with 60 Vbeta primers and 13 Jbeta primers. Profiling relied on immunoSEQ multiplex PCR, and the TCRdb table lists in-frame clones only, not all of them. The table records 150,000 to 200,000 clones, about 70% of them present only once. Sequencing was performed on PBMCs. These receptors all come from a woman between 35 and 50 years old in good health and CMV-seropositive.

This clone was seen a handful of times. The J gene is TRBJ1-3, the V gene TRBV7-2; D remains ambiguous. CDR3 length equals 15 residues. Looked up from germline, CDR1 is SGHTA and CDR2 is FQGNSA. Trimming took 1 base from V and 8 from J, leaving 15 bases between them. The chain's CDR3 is CASSLGATSPDTIYF. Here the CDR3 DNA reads TGTGCCAGCAGCTTAGGGGCGACCTCGCCCGACACCATATATTTT.

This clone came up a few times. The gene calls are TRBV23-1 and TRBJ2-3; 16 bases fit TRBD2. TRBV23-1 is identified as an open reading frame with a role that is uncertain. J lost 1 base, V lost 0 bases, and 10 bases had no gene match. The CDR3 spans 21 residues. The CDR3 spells CASSQSYPGLAGGNRTDTQYF. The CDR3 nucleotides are TGCGCCAGCAGTCAATCTTATCCGGGACTAGCGGGGGGGAACCGCACAGATACGCAGTATTTT.

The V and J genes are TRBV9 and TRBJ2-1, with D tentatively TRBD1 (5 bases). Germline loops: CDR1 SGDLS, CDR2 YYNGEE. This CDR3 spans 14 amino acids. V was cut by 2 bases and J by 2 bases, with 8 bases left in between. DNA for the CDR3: TGTGCCAGCAGCGTTACAGGCGCCTACAATGAGCAGTTCTTC. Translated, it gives CASSVTGAYNEQFF.

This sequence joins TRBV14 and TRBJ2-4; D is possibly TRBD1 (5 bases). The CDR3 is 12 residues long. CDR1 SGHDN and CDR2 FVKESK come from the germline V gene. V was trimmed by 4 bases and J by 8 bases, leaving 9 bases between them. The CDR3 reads CASSRGPDIQYF. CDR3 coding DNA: TGTGCCAGCAGCCGGGGCCCGGACATTCAGTACTTC.

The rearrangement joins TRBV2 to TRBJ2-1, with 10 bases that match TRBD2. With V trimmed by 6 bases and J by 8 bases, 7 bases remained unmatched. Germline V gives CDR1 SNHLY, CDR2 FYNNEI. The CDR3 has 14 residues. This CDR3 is CASRASGTSDEQFF. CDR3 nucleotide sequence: TGTGCCAGCAGGGCCTCCGGGACTAGCGATGAGCAGTTCTTC.

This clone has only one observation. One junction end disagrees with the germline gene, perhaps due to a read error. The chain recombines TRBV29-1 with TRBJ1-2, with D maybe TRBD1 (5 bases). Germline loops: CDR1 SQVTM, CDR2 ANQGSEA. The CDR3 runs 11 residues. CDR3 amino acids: CSAGDQGSYPF. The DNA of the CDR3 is TGCAGCGCAGGAGACCAGGGTAGCTACCCCTTC.

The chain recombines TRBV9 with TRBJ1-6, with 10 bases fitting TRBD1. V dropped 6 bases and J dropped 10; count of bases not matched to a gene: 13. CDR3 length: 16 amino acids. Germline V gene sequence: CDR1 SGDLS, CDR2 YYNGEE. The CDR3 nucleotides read TGTGCCAGCAACATACAACCGGGACAGGGGAGCTCACCCCTCCACTTT. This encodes CASNIQPGQGSSPLHF.

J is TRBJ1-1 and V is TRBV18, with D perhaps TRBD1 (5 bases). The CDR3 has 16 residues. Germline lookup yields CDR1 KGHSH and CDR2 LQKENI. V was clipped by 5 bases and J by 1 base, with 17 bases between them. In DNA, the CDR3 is TGTGCCAGCTCATTATTGCAGACAGATTCGAACACTGAAGCTTTCTTT. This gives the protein CASSLLQTDSNTEAFF.

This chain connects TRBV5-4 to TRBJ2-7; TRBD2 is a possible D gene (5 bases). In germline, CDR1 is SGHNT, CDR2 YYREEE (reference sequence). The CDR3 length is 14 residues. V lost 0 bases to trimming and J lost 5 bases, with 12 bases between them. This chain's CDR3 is CASSLAGRVDEQYF. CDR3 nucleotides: TGTGCCAGCAGCTTGGCCGGGCGGGTGGACGAGCAGTACTTC.

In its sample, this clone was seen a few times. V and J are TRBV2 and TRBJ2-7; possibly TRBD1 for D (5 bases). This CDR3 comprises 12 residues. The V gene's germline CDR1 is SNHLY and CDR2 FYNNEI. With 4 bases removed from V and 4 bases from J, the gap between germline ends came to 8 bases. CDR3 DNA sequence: TGTGCCAGCAGTGGGGGCAATTACGAGCAGTACTTC. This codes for CASSGGNYEQYF. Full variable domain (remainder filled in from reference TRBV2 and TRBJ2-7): EPEVTQTPSHQVTQMGQEVILRCVPISNHLYFYWYRQILGQKVEFLVSFYNNEISEKSEIFDDQFSVERPDGSNFTLKIRSTKLEDSAMYFCASSGGNYEQYFGPGTRLTVT.

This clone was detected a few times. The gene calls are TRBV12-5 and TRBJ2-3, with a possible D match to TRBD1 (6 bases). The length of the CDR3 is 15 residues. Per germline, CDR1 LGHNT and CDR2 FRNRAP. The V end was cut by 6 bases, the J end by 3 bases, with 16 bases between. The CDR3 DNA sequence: TGTGCTAGTGGAAAGGGGGTTCTGAGGACAGATACGCAGTATTTT. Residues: CASGKGVLRTDTQYF.

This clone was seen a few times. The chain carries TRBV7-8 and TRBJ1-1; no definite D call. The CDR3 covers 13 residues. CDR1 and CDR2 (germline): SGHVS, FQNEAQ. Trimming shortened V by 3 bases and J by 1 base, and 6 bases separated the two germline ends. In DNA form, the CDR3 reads TGTGCCAGCAGCTTCAGCGAGAACACTGAAGCTTTCTTT. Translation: CASSFSENTEAFF.

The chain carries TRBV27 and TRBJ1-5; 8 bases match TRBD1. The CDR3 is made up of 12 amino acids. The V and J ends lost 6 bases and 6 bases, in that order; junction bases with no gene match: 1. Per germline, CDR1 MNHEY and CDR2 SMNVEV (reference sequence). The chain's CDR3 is CASSDRGQPQHF. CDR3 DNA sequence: TGTGCCAGCAGCGACAGGGGTCAGCCCCAGCATTTT.

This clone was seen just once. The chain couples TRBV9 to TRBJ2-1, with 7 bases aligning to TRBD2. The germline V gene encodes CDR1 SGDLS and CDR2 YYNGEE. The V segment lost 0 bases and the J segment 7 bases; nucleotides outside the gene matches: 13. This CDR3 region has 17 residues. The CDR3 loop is CASSVGAREAMGNEQFF. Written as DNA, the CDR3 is TGTGCCAGCAGCGTAGGGGCCCGGGAGGCTATGGGGAATGAGCAGTTCTTC. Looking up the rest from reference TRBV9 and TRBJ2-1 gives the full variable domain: DSGVTQTPKHLITATGQRVTLRCSPRSGDLSVYWYQQSLDQGLQFLIQYYNGEERAKGNILERFSAQQFPDLHSELNLSSLELGDSALYFCASSVGAREAMGNEQFFGPGTRLTVL.

CDR3 coding DNA: TGTGCCAGCAGCTTAGGACTAGCGGGGGGTCGGGAGCAGTACTTC. Residues: CASSLGLAGGREQYF. The V call is TRBV7-8, the J call TRBJ2-7, with 13 positions matching TRBD2. Germline trimming cut 1 base from V and 7 bases from J; bases unmatched to any gene: 4. This CDR3 has 15 amino acids. Germline-derived CDR1 and CDR2 are SGHVS and FQNEAQ.

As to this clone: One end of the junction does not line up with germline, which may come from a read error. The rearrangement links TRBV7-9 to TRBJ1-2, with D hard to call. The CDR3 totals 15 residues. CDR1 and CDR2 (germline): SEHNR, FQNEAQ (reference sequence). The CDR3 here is CASSLAGVGNYGYPF. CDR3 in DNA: TGTGCCAGCAGCTTAGCCGGGGTGGGGAACTATGGCTACCCCTTC.

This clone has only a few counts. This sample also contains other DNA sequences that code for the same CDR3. In nucleotides, the CDR3 is TGCGCCAGCAGCCAAACACAGGGTTCTGGGGCCAACGTCCTGACTTTC. Translating gives CASSQTQGSGANVLTF. The rearrangement uses TRBV4-3 and TRBJ2-6; tentative D call: TRBD1 (6 bases). Germline CDR1 reads LGHNA; CDR2 reads YSLEER. V dropped 2 bases and J dropped 1 base, with 9 bases sitting between them. CDR3 length equals 16 residues.

The CDR3 DNA sequence: TGTGCCAGCAGCTTGGGAGTTCAGACCCAGTACTTC. This gives the protein CASSLGVQTQYF. This chain links TRBV5-4 with TRBJ2-5, with no clear D. The CDR3 covers 12 residues. Germline CDR1 is SGHNT and CDR2 is YYREEE (reference sequence). V gave up 0 bases and J gave up 6 bases, with 6 bases separating them.